Listed below are T cell receptor beta chains from one sample, sequenced in a study of blood T cell repertoires in COVID-19. Here immunoSEQ multiplex PCR was the method, and the copy in TCRdb shows in-frame clones only, minus some. This sample carries about 100,000 clones, roughly 92% of them seen once, and the ten largest clones take 1.5% to 2%. The sequencing sample was made of peripheral blood. These receptors originate from a woman between 50 and 59 years old with COVID-19, enrolled during active disease. The conserved cysteine and the conserved F or W are not part of the CDR3 here. Each record gives: V gene, D gene, J gene, CDR3 protein. D genes are given only for firm matches.

V gene: TRBV27; D gene: TRBD1; J gene: TRBJ1-5; CDR3 protein: ASSHRDRGNQPQH
V gene: TRBV5-4; D gene: -; J gene: TRBJ2-5; CDR3 protein: ASSLRQIQETQY
V gene: TRBV7-9; D gene: TRBD1; J gene: TRBJ2-1; CDR3 protein: ASSYWDRDSDEQF
V gene: TRBV7-2; D gene: TRBD1; J gene: TRBJ1-2; CDR3 protein: ASRLTQGNYGYT
V gene: TRBV7-8; D gene: -; J gene: TRBJ2-7; CDR3 protein: ASSLGESGSSEQY
V gene: TRBV3-1/TRBV3-2; D gene: -; J gene: TRBJ2-5; CDR3 protein: ASSPIPEETQY
V gene: TRBV5-4; D gene: -; J gene: TRBJ2-7; CDR3 protein: ASSPGTFGSYEQY
V gene: TRBV9; D gene: TRBD2; J gene: TRBJ2-5; CDR3 protein: ASSVRGGRETQY
V gene: TRBV18; D gene: -; J gene: TRBJ1-4; CDR3 protein: ASSQSSYEKLF
V gene: TRBV7-2; D gene: TRBD2; J gene: TRBJ2-4; CDR3 protein: ASSLGGRGNIQY
V gene: TRBV5-1; D gene: -; J gene: TRBJ1-5; CDR3 protein: ASSLGFGQPQH
V gene: TRBV6-5; D gene: -; J gene: TRBJ2-7; CDR3 protein: ASGGVYEQY
V gene: TRBV29-1; D gene: -; J gene: TRBJ1-1; CDR3 protein: SVFGQGNTEAF
V gene: TRBV9; D gene: TRBD2; J gene: TRBJ2-2; CDR3 protein: ASSVVSSGGAELF
V gene: TRBV4-2; D gene: -; J gene: TRBJ1-3; CDR3 protein: ASTAIIGGRGGNTIY
V gene: TRBV5-1; D gene: TRBD1; J gene: TRBJ1-5; CDR3 protein: ASTGQGKAQPQH
V gene: TRBV7-2; D gene: -; J gene: TRBJ2-1; CDR3 protein: ASSLRQHNEQF
V gene: TRBV27; D gene: TRBD1; J gene: TRBJ2-1; CDR3 protein: ASSRQGANEQF
V gene: TRBV5-1; D gene: TRBD1; J gene: TRBJ1-4; CDR3 protein: ASSPRTGGISNEKLF
V gene: TRBV5-1; D gene: TRBD2; J gene: TRBJ2-2; CDR3 protein: ASSLPGGDPTGELF
V gene: TRBV7-2; D gene: TRBD1; J gene: TRBJ1-1; CDR3 protein: ASSLAQGRSAF
V gene: TRBV19; D gene: -; J gene: TRBJ1-5; CDR3 protein: ASSSVRGGPQH
V gene: TRBV28; D gene: -; J gene: TRBJ1-1; CDR3 protein: ASSPVGALMNTEAF
V gene: TRBV7-8; D gene: -; J gene: TRBJ1-3; CDR3 protein: ASSLKRESSGNTIY
V gene: TRBV21-1; D gene: -; J gene: TRBJ1-3; CDR3 protein: ASSKEVEDRGNTIY
V gene: TRBV12-3/TRBV12-4; D gene: -; J gene: TRBJ2-7; CDR3 protein: ASREDFYEQY
V gene: TRBV7-6; D gene: -; J gene: TRBJ1-5; CDR3 protein: ASSLHQGTQPQH
V gene: TRBV6-2/TRBV6-3; D gene: TRBD2; J gene: TRBJ2-2; CDR3 protein: ASSFSGVRGELF
V gene: TRBV19; D gene: -; J gene: TRBJ2-4; CDR3 protein: ASSFPPSNSAKNIQY
V gene: TRBV12-5; D gene: TRBD1; J gene: TRBJ1-5; CDR3 protein: ASGSPRTGNQPQH
V gene: TRBV28; D gene: TRBD1; J gene: TRBJ1-1; CDR3 protein: ASRWTGLTTEAF
V gene: TRBV29-1; D gene: TRBD1; J gene: TRBJ1-5; CDR3 protein: SVPQGEEGQPQH
V gene: TRBV7-6; D gene: TRBD1; J gene: TRBJ1-2; CDR3 protein: ASSLAPSGQGGYGYT
V gene: TRBV11-1; D gene: -; J gene: TRBJ2-5; CDR3 protein: ASSPGTPIWTQY
V gene: TRBV7-8; D gene: -; J gene: TRBJ1-3; CDR3 protein: ASSSPAANSGNTIY
V gene: TRBV19; D gene: -; J gene: TRBJ1-1; CDR3 protein: ASSRGAPGTEAF
V gene: TRBV6-5; D gene: -; J gene: TRBJ1-3; CDR3 protein: ASSYTRGGGGNTIY
V gene: TRBV7-9; D gene: -; J gene: TRBJ1-2; CDR3 protein: ASSFQGREGYGYT
V gene: TRBV15; D gene: -; J gene: TRBJ1-2; CDR3 protein: ATSRELTYGYT
V gene: TRBV9; D gene: TRBD2; J gene: TRBJ2-1; CDR3 protein: ASSPPGPGGNEQF
V gene: TRBV6-5; D gene: -; J gene: TRBJ1-1; CDR3 protein: ASKREGTEAF
V gene: TRBV7-3; D gene: TRBD1; J gene: TRBJ2-7; CDR3 protein: ASSSTGGFDEQY
V gene: TRBV5-4; D gene: -; J gene: TRBJ2-3; CDR3 protein: ASSLQTDTQY
V gene: TRBV4-1; D gene: TRBD1; J gene: TRBJ1-4; CDR3 protein: ASSSDRGWVEKLF
V gene: TRBV7-2; D gene: TRBD1; J gene: TRBJ1-2; CDR3 protein: ASSYRGRGDGYT